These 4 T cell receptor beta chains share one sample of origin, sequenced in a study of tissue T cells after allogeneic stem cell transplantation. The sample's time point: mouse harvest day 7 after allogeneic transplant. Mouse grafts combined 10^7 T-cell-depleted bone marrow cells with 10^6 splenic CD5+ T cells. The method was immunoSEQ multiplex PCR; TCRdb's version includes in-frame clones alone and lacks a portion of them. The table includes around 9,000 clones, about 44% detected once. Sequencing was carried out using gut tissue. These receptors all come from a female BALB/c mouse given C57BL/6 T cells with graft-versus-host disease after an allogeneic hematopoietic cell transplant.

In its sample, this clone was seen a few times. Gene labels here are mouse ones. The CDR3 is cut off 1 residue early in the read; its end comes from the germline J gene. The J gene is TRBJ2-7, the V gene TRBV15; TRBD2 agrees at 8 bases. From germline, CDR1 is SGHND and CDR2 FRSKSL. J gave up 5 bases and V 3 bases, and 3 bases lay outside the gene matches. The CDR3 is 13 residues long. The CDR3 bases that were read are TGTGCCAGCAGTTTTGGCTGGGGGGATGAACAGTAC. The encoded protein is CASSFGWGDEQY. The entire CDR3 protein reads CASSFGWGDEQYF.

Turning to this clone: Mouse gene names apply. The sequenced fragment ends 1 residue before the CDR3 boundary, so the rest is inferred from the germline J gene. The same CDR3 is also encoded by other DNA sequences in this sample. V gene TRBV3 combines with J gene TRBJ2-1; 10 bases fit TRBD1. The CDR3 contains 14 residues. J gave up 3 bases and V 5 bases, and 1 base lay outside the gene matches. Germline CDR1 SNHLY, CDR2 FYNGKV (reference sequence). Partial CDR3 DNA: TGTGCCAGCAGCAGGACAGGGGGCTATGCTGAGCAGTTC. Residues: CASSRTGGYAEQF. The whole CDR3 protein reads CASSRTGGYAEQFF.

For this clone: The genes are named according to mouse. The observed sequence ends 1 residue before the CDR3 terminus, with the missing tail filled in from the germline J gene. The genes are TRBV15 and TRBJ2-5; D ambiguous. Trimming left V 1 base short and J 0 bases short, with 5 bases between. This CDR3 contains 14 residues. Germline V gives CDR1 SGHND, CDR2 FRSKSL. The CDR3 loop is CASSLVNNQDTQYF. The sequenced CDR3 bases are TGTGCCAGCAGTTTAGTCAATAACCAAGACACCCAGTAC.

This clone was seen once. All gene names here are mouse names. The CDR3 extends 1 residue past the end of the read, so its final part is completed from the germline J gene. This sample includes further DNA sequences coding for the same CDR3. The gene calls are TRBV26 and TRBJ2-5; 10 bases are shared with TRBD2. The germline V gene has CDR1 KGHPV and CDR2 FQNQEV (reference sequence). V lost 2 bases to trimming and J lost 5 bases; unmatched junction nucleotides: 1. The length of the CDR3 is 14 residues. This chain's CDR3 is CASSLLGGRDTQYF. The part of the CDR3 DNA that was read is TGTGCCAGCAGTCTGCTGGGGGGGCGAGACACCCAGTAC. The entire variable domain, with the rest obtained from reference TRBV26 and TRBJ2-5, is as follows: NSKVIQTPRYLVKGQGQKAKMRCIPEKGHPVVFWYQQNKNNEFKFLINFQNQEVLQQIDMTEKRFSAECPSNSPCSLEIQSSEAGDSALYLCASSLLGGRDTQYFGPGTRLLVL.